This T cell receptor beta chain is drawn from a study of cytomegalovirus exposure and HLA in healthy donors listed by TCRdb under 2017. Concerning the study at large: An earlier analysis of 587 of the donors reported 276 Gb of sequence data and approximately 120 million unique TCR beta sequences obtained from roughly 170 million T cells. About 330 gigabases of sequencing data and around 80 million unique TCR sequences made up an early release that covered 500 to 650 HLA-typed donors. Of the roughly 400 genotyped donors, around 81% fell in the genetic ancestry cluster associated with self-reported Caucasian donors. The study was designed to test whether signatures of past pathogen exposure could be identified by cataloging public T cell receptors. The study used immunosequencing to profile the T cell repertoires of 670 or so subjects and linked those repertoires to cytomegalovirus serostatus. A separate validation cohort of over a hundred different subjects was used in addition to the 666-subject first cohort. High-throughput TCR immunosequencing, statistical association of individual TCRs with disease status, and machine learning were combined to predict cytomegalovirus infection status. To study patterns of TCR occurrence, a later analysis re-analyzed previously published TCR beta repertoires from around 670 donors and added high-resolution HLA genotyping. The later analysis used no new phenotypic data to find candidate immune exposures, relying instead on TCR beta sequences and their occurrence across donors. To decide whether each TCR beta V gene segment behaved as functional or pseudogenic, an earlier analysis of some 600 of the donors relied on high-throughput TCR beta sequencing. Donor age, sex, ethnicity and CMV serostatus were compiled together with the repertoire data. A later genetic analysis took genome-wide SNP genotypes for about 55% of the roughly 670 donors and used that subset as a discovery cohort. All discovery cohort repertoires had been generated using a single sequencing platform. Class I and class II HLA loci were covered by the typing at four-digit resolution. Typing coverage differed by locus: A, B, C, DRB1 and DQB1 were typed in roughly 629-630 donors, DQA1 in roughly 510, DPA1 in 600 to 610, and DPB1 in just under 490. Four or five DR-DQ haplotypes were treated as single units for association and clustering because of strong linkage in the cohort. On average, 235,054 unique TCR beta nucleotide sequences were sequenced per donor among about 400 genotyped donors of the cohort, with roughly 20% of those sequences being non-productive.

In the germline V gene (reference sequence), CDR1 corresponds to GTSNPN and CDR2 to SVGIG. The CDR3 contains 16 residues, cysteine and phenylalanine counted. Just the 48-base CDR3 DNA is kept, in frame starting at base 1. From V the trimming removes 0 bases and from J it removes 1 base, while the gene matches leave 4 bases of the junction unaccounted for. The library was generated by the immunoSEQ multiplex PCR assay. The multiplex PCR relied on a mix of 60 forward primers for TCR Vbeta segments and 13 reverse primers for TCR Jbeta segments. Amplification of the CDR3 region of rearranged TCR beta genes was performed with a multiplex PCR assay on genomic DNA. On the Illumina HiSeq System, the amplified TCR beta libraries were sequenced as 87-base-pair reads. Per the source publication's procedure: In a later analysis, roughly 80 million unique TCR beta chains were counted across the approximately 620 repertoires, and around 11 million of these chains were shared by at least two donors. To remove PCR and sequencing errors, raw reads were error-corrected and collapsed into unique sequences using a nearest-neighbor algorithm that merged closely related sequences. Alignment of CDR3 sequences to IMGT reference sequences was used to assign V, D and J gene segments. Each retained sequence needed at least a six-nucleotide match to both a V gene segment and a J gene segment. A rearrangement was called productive if the CDR3 had no stop codons and remained in frame with V and J, and every other rearrangement was called non-productive. CDR3 was defined by IMGT convention, running from the second conserved V-encoded cysteine to the conserved J-encoded phenylalanine. Sequences without an unambiguous match to a single V gene segment were excluded from the earlier analysis of approximately 600 of the donors. In an earlier analysis of 587 of the donors, V segments were called functional above 56.7% productive rearrangements and were called segregating when the between-donor standard deviation exceeded 5%. To diagnose cytomegalovirus status from the catalog of TCR beta chain sequences, a statistical classification framework was built. V and J gene assignment, in a later analysis, came from comparing TCR nucleotide sequences with IMGT/GENE-DB human TR gene sequences. A later analysis assigned CDR3 sequences and most-parsimonious VDJ recombination scenarios with the TCRdist pipeline. A later analysis defined each TCR beta chain by its CDR3 amino acid sequence plus V-gene family, and excluded reads lacking a unique V-gene family. As a way to deal with suspected cross-contamination and a sequencing artifact, a later analysis dropped over 550 nucleotide sequences that were highly shared and had low generation probability. In a later analysis, a clonal expansion index was calculated for each public chain from normalized within-repertoire ranks of inferred template counts. A later analysis computed generation probabilities with a VDJ recombination model fitted to out-of-frame rearrangements, and checked the results against IGoR. Hypergeometric tests were used in a later analysis to score TCR-TCR, TCR-HLA and TCR-CMV co-occurrence, with a repertoire-size bias correction applied to the TCR pairs. In a later analysis, false discovery rates were estimated by permuting HLA or CMV assignments 20 times. A later analysis grouped co-occurring TCRs with DBSCAN, adding TCRdist sequence similarity when clustering within HLA-allele-positive subsets. Co-occurrence clustering excluded repertoires with fewer than 30,000 or more than 120,000 public chains, plus five with anomalous nucleotide sharing. In TCRdb, the immuneACCESS table is reduced to in-frame sequences with V and J assigned. These tables do not hold every clone; where another copy was compared, an unresolved V gene accounts for under half, and the others remain unexplained. V, J and clone size derive from that table, while D and trimming were established from the DNA sequence. Here the sample has 100,000 to 120,000 clones; roughly 80% occur a single time. 5.4% of the sample goes to the ten largest clones.

This clone occurred once. It lacks a known antigen. Nothing much larger sits one base from this clone, and base qualities are not available. Study-wide conclusions, independent of this receptor: Assigning TCR associations to individual alleles was difficult when HLA alleles, especially DR and DQ, strongly co-occurred. Presence/absence analyses assumed roughly uniform sequencing depth across donors, an assumption that may not hold. A further reported finding was that TCR beta sequences accurately predicted the HLA-A and HLA-B alleles for most subjects in the first cohort. Most CMV-associated TCR beta chains appeared to be HLA-restricted in a later analysis, and the HLA associations seemed to be driven largely by CMV exposure. According to a later analysis, TCR association rates differed among HLA loci, with DRB1 alleles showing the most associated TCRs and HLA-C alleles showing the fewest. The cohort was sequenced for TCR beta chains only, and without alpha or paired-chain data the features that could be detected were limited. A later analysis reported that several top co-occurrence clusters appeared linked to parvovirus B19, influenza, CMV and Epstein-Barr virus. The authors suggested that the approach could potentially be extended to other disease states and immunological phenotypes. Across donors, most TCR sequences were observed very rarely, whereas some public TCRs were present in many individuals. Correlated functional status among segregating V segments might be attributable to linkage disequilibrium, but an unknown experimental factor could not be ruled out. The sequencing pipeline was judged likely to have produced a cluster of highly shared sequence variants as a technical artifact. Because counts were too low, around 17 rarely observed V segments, including chromosome 9 orphons, were left out of the earlier analysis of over 550 of the donors. At a false discovery rate of 0.05, a later analysis linked fewer than 20,000 TCR beta sequences to specific HLA alleles. The study gave a list of more than 150 TCR beta chains associated with cytomegalovirus. In an earlier analysis of some 500 of the donors, most TCR beta V segments were observed in productive rearrangements about 90% or about 30% of the time, broadly matching IMGT annotations. In both the original and validation cohorts, the classifier was reported to diagnose cytomegalovirus status with high specificity and sensitivity. In a later genetic analysis, a missense DCLRE1C variant was associated with V-gene and J-gene trimming of TCR beta chains, and the association was replicated in an independent cohort. In a later analysis, HLA-associated TCR beta chains showed more clonal expansion and lower generation probabilities than non-associated chains that were equally common. According to a later genetic analysis, donors in an Asian-associated ancestry cluster had fewer N-insertions in productive TCRs than the approximately 700-donor mean. In vitro tests confirmed that a few of the cytomegalovirus-associated TCR beta chains recognize cytomegalovirus antigens. Some IMGT-functional V segments, including TRBV6-2 and TRBV6-3, could not be told apart with the 87-base-pair reads, so those segments were excluded. For the cohort, immune exposure information was limited to CMV serostatus. Because HLA typing was unavailable for some donors at each locus, only the typed subset was used in association tests.

The cohort was made up of approximately 670 healthy bone marrow donors. Cohort members were all nominally healthy when sampled, although unrecorded immune exposures were likely present. The donor tested CMV seropositive, placing the donor among the 289 seropositive members of the cohort. Every donor gave a peripheral blood sample, and the peripheral blood mononuclear cells from that sample were used for TCR beta sequencing. Genomic DNA extraction from the blood cell samples was performed with the Qiagen DNeasy Blood Extraction Kit. The clonotype originates from a woman in her twenties or thirties in good health and CMV-seropositive. The sample comprised PBMCs. The chain was built from TRBV30 and TRBJ2-1, with TRBD2 identical over 9 junction bases. The encoded CDR3 is CAWSVGGLASYNEQFF. The sequenced DNA is TGTGCCTGGAGTGTCGGAGGACTAGCGTCCTACAATGAGCAGTTCTTC.